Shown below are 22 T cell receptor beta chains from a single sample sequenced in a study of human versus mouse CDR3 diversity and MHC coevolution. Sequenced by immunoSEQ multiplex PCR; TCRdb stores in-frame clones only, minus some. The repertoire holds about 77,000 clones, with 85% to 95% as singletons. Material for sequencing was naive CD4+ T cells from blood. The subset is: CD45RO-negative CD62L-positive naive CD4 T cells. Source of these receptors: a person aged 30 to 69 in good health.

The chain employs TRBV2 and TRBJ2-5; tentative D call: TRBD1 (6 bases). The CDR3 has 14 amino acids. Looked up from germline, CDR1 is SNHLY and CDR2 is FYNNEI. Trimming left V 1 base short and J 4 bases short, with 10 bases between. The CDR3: CASSEVGGGETQYF. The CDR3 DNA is TGTGCCAGCAGTGAAGTTGGGGGCGGAGAGACCCAGTACTTC.

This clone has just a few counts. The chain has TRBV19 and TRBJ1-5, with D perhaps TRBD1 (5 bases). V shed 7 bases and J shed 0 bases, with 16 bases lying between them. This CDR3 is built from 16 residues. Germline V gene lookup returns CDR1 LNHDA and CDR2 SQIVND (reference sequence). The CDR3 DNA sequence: TGTGCCAGTAAGGATCGGGGGAGCTATAGCAATCAGCCCCAGCATTTT. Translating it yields CASKDRGSYSNQPQHF.

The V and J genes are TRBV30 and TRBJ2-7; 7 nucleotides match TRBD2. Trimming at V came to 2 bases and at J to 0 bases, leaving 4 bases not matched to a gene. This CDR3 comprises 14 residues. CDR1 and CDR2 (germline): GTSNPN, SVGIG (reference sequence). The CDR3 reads CAWSRDYLSYEQYF. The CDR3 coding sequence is TGTGCCTGGAGTCGGGACTACCTCTCCTACGAGCAGTACTTC. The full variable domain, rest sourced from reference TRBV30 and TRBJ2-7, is SQTIHQWPATLVQPVGSPLSLECTVEGTSNPNLYWYRQAAGRGLQLLFYSVGIGQISSEVPQNLSASRPQDRQFILSSKKLLLSDSGFYLCAWSRDYLSYEQYFGPGTRLTVT.

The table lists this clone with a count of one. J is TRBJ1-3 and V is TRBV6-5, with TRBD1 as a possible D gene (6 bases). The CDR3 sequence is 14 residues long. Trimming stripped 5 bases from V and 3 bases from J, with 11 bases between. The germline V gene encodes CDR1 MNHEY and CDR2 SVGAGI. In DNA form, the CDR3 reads TGTGCCAGCAGTCGACAGGTTCATGGAAACACCATATATTTT. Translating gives CASSRQVHGNTIYF.

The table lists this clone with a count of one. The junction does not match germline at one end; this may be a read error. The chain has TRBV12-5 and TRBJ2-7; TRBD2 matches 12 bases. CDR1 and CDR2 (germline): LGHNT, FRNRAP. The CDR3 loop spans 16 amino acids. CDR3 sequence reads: CASGLGTSGKVYERYF. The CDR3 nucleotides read TGTGCTAGTGGTTTGGGGACTAGCGGGAAGGTCTACGAGCGGTACTTC.

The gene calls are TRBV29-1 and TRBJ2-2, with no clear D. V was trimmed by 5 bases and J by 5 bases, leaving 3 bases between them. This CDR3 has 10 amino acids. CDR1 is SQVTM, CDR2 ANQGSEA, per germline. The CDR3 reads CSVPTGELFF. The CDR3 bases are TGCAGCGTTCCTACCGGGGAGCTGTTTTTT.

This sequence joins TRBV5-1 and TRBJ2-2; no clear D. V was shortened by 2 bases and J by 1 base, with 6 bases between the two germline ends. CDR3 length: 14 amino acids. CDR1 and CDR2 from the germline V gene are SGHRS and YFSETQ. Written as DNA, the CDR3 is TGCGCCAGCAGCTTTAGTAGGAACACCGGGGAGCTGTTTTTT. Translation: CASSFSRNTGELFF.

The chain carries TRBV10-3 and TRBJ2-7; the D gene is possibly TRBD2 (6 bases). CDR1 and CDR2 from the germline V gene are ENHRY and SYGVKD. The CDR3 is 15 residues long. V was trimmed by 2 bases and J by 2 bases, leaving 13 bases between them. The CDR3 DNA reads TGTGCCATCAGTGAGCCAGGGCGGGAACCCTACGAGCAGTACTTC. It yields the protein CAISEPGREPYEQYF.

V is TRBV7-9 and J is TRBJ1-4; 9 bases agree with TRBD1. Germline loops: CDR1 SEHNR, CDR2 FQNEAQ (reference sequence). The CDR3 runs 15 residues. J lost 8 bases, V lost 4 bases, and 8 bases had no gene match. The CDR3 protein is CASSSGQGFGEKLFF. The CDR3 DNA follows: TGTGCCAGCAGCTCGGGACAGGGCTTCGGAGAAAAACTGTTTTTT. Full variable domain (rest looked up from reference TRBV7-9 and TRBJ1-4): DTGVSQNPRHKITKRGQNVTFRCDPISEHNRLYWYRQTLGQGPEFLTYFQNEAQLEKSRLLSDRFSAERPKGSFSTLEIQRTEQGDSAMYLCASSSGQGFGEKLFFGSGTQLSVL.

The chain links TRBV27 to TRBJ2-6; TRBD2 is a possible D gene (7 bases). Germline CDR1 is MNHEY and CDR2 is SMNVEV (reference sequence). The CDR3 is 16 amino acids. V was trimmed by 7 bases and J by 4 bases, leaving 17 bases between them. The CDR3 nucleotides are TGTGCCAGCACGGGGGGCGTGTGGGCCGGGGCCAACGTCCTGACTTTC. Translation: CASTGGVWAGANVLTF.

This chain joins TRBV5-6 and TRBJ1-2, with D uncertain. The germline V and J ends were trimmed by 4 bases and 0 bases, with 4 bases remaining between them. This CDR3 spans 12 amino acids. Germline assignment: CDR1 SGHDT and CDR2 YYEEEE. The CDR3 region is CASSLANYGYTF. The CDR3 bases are TGTGCCAGCAGCCTCGCTAACTATGGCTACACCTTC.

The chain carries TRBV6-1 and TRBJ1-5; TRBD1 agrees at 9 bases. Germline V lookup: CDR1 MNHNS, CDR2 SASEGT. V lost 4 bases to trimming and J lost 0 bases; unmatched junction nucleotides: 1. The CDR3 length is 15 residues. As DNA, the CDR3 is TGTGCCAGCAGTGTGACAGGGGGTAGCAATCAGCCCCAGCATTTT. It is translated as CASSVTGGSNQPQHF.

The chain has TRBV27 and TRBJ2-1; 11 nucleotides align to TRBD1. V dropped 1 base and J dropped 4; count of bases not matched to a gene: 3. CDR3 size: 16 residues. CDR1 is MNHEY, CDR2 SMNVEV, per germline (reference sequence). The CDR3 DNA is TGTGCCAGCAGTTTATTGGGGACAGGGGGTTACAATGAGCAGTTCTTC. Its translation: CASSLLGTGGYNEQFF.

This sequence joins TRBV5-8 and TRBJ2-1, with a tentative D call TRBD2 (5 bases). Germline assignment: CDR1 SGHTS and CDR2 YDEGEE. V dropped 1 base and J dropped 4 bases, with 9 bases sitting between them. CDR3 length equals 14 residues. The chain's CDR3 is CASSLSRGYNEQFF. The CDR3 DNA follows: TGTGCCAGCAGCTTGAGTCGGGGATACAATGAGCAGTTCTTC. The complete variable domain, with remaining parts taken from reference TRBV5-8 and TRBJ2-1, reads EAGVTQSPTHLIKTRGQQATLRCSPISGHTSVYWYQQALGLGLQFLLWYDEGEERNRGNFPPRFSGRQFPNYSSELNVNALELEDSALYLCASSLSRGYNEQFFGPGTRLTVL.

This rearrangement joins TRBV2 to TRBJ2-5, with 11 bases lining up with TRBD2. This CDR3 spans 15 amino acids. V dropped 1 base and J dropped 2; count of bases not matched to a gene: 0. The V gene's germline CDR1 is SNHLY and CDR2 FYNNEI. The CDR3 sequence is CASSEGLAGQETQYF. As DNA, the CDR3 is TGTGCCAGCAGTGAAGGACTAGCGGGGCAAGAGACCCAGTACTTC.

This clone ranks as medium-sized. In DNA, the CDR3 is TGTGCCAGCAGTTTATGGACAGGGGAGACCCAGTACTTC. Its translation is CASSLWTGETQYF. The chain couples TRBV27 to TRBJ2-5; 8 bases are a match to TRBD1. Trimming removed 1 base from V and 5 bases from J; junction bases left unmatched: 0. The CDR3 contains 13 residues. Germline lookup yields CDR1 MNHEY and CDR2 SMNVEV (reference sequence).

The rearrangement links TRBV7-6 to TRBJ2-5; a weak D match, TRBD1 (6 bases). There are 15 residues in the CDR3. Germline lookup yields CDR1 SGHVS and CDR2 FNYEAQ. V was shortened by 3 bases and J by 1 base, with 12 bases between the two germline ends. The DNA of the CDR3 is TGTGCCAGCAGCTTTCAACAGGGACCCCAAGAGACCCAGTACTTC. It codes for CASSFQQGPQETQYF.

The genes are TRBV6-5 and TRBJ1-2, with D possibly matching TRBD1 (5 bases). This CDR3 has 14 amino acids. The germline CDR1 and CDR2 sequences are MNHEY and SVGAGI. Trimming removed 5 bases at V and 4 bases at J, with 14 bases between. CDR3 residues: CASSLSRTTYGYTF. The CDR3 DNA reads TGTGCCAGCAGTCTGTCCAGGACAACCTATGGCTACACCTTC.

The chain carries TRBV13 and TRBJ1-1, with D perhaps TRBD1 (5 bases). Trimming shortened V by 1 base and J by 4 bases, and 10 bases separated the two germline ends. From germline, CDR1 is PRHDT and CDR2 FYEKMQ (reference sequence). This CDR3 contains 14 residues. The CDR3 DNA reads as TGTGCCAGCAGCTTAGCGGGGGGAGGCACTGAAGCTTTCTTT. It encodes CASSLAGGGTEAFF. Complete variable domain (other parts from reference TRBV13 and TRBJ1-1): AAGVIQSPRHLIKEKRETATLKCYPIPRHDTVYWYQQGPGQDPQFLISFYEKMQSDKGSIPDRFSAQQFSDYHSELNMSSLELGDSALYFCASSLAGGGTEAFFGQGTRLTVV.

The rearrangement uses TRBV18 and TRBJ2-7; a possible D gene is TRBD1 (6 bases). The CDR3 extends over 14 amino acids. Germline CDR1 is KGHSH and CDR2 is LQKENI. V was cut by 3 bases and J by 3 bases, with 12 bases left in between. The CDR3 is CASSPNWDIYEQYF. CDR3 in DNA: TGTGCCAGCTCACCGAACTGGGACATCTACGAGCAGTACTTC.

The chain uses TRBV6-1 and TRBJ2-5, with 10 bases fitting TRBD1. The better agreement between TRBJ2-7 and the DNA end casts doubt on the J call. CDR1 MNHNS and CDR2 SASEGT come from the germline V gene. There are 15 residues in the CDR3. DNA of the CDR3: TGTGCCAGCAGTGAGGCATGGACAGGGGGATACGAGCAGTACTTC. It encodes CASSEAWTGGYEQYF.

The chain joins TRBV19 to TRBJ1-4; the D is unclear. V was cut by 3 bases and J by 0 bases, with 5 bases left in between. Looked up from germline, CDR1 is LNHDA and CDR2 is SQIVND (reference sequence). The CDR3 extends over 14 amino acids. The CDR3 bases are TGTGCCAGTAGTATGACTCCAACTAATGAAAAACTGTTTTTT. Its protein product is CASSMTPTNEKLFF.